A single sample gave rise to the 11 T cell receptor beta chains below, sequenced in a study of T cells after posttransplantation cyclophosphamide. Measured with immunoSEQ multiplex PCR; TCRdb has only the in-frame clones, and not every one. This table holds roughly 2,500 clones with no singletons; the top ten claim roughly 10%. A marrow graft followed busulfan-fludarabine conditioning, with cyclophosphamide on days +3 and +4. The sequencing here drew on PBMCs, taken 32 days after allogeneic stem cell transplant with posttransplant cyclophosphamide. These receptor sequences come from a female patient aged 50-60 years who received an allogeneic stem cell transplant from a related donor, was CMV-positive, and had no GVHD. Some T cells may trace back to the graft donor.

The chain joins TRBV6-1 to TRBJ2-3, with D maybe TRBD1 (5 bases). The germline CDR1 and CDR2 sequences are MNHNS and SASEGT. Trimming stripped 6 bases from V and 0 bases from J, with 10 bases between. This CDR3 is 14 amino acids long. The DNA for the CDR3 is TGTGCCAGCAGGGACATGTCTAGCACAGATACGCAGTATTTT. This sequence encodes CASRDMSSTDTQYF.

By its share, this clone is medium-sized. The chain uses TRBV6-5 and TRBJ2-2; D remains ambiguous. Trimming shortened V by 5 bases and J by 1 base, and 5 bases separated the two germline ends. The CDR3 covers 13 residues. CDR1 and CDR2 (germline): MNHEY, SVGAGI. CDR3 sequence reads: CASSIVNTGELFF. CDR3 sequence (DNA): TGTGCCAGCAGTATCGTGAACACCGGGGAGCTGTTTTTT.

This clone is categorized as medium-sized (0.01 to 0.1%). The chain joins TRBV2 to TRBJ2-2; 12 positions match TRBD2. CDR1 is SNHLY, CDR2 FYNNEI, per germline. Germline trimming cut 6 bases from V and 2 bases from J; bases unmatched to any gene: 4. CDR3 length equals 16 residues. The CDR3 sequence: CASRAGLAGNTGELFF. For the CDR3, the DNA is TGTGCCAGCAGGGCTGGACTAGCGGGAAACACCGGGGAGCTGTTTTTT. The complete variable domain, with remaining parts taken from reference TRBV2 and TRBJ2-2, reads EPEVTQTPSHQVTQMGQEVILRCVPISNHLYFYWYRQILGQKVEFLVSFYNNEISEKSEIFDDQFSVERPDGSNFTLKIRSTKLEDSAMYFCASRAGLAGNTGELFFGEGSRLTVL.

This clone was seen at least ten times. The chain carries TRBV5-1 and TRBJ2-3, with D unclear. Trimming cost V 3 bases and J 0 bases, with 5 bases left between them. The CDR3 extends over 13 amino acids. Germline V gene sequence: CDR1 SGHRS, CDR2 YFSETQ. Here the CDR3 reads CASSSPSTDTQYF. For the CDR3, the DNA is TGCGCCAGCAGCTCCCCTAGCACAGATACGCAGTATTTT.

This clone was seen many times. V is TRBV4-1 and J is TRBJ2-2; weak D call: TRBD2 (6 bases). Germline CDR1 is MGHRA and CDR2 is YSYEKL. Trimming removed 0 bases at V and 4 bases at J, with 9 bases between. This CDR3 comprises 15 residues. The CDR3 DNA is TGCGCCAGCAGCCAAGATCCAGCGGGCACCGGGGAGCTGTTTTTT. Protein sequence: CASSQDPAGTGELFF.

This clone was detected many times. V usage is TRBV6-5 and J usage is TRBJ1-1; possibly TRBD1 for D (6 bases). CDR1 is MNHEY, CDR2 SVGAGI, per germline. The V end was cut by 5 bases, the J end by 1 base, with 11 bases between. The CDR3 loop spans 14 amino acids. CDR3 residues: CASSTGGANTEAFF. CDR3 DNA sequence: TGTGCCAGCAGTACGGGGGGGGCGAACACTGAAGCTTTCTTT.

In its sample, this clone was seen many times. This chain links TRBV6-6 with TRBJ1-2; TRBD1 is a possible D gene (6 bases). Germline V gene sequence: CDR1 MNHNY, CDR2 SVGAGI (reference sequence). V was clipped by 5 bases and J by 4 bases, with 11 bases between them. This CDR3 has 13 residues. CDR3 amino acids: CASSHDRTYGYTF. The CDR3 DNA sequence: TGTGCCAGCAGTCACGACAGGACCTATGGCTACACCTTC.

This clone has ten or more counts. The V call is TRBV10-1, the J call TRBJ2-1; a possible D gene is TRBD1 (6 bases). The germline gives CDR1 WNHNN, CDR2 SYGVQD (reference sequence). Trimming took off 6 bases at V and 0 bases at J, with 12 bases between the two ends. This CDR3 contains 15 residues. In DNA, the CDR3 is TGCGCCAGCAGCGCCGGACAGAACTCCTACAATGAGCAGTTCTTC. This gives the protein CASSAGQNSYNEQFF.

This clone was seen many times. This chain uses TRBV9 with TRBJ2-1; 9 bases map to TRBD1. V gave up 0 bases and J gave up 6 bases; unmatched junction bases: 7. Germline V gene data show CDR1 as SGDLS and CDR2 as YYNGEE. The CDR3 contains 16 residues. Here the CDR3 reads CASSVATRTGVNEQFF. DNA of the CDR3: TGTGCCAGCAGCGTAGCTACAAGGACAGGGGTCAATGAGCAGTTCTTC.

This clone was detected ten times or more. The rearrangement uses TRBV28 and TRBJ2-3; TRBD2 aligns across 12 bases. V dropped 3 bases and J dropped 3; count of bases not matched to a gene: 4. Germline assignment: CDR1 MDHEN and CDR2 SYDVKM. The CDR3 is 16 amino acids. The CDR3 DNA is TGTGCCAGCAGTTTTGCTAGCGGGAGGGTGACAGATACGCAGTATTTT. It codes for CASSFASGRVTDTQYF.

There are many counts of this clone. V is TRBV24-1 and J is TRBJ2-3, with 9 bases lining up with TRBD1. The CDR3 is 14 residues long. V shed 12 bases and J 6 bases; nucleotides not matched to a gene: 12. Germline V CDR1 and CDR2: KGHDR, SFDVKD. The CDR3 DNA is TGTGCCGCAAAATTACAGGGGGCATGGGATACGCAGTATTTT. This sequence encodes CAAKLQGAWDTQYF.